Sequencing of this TCR beta chain was carried out in a study of blood T cell repertoires in COVID-19. Study overall: The United States, Italy and Spain supplied acute and convalescent COVID-19 samples.

Authors' data handling: Scientists estimated how many nucleated cells there were by amplifying reference gene primers. Only in-frame clones appear in the TCRdb table, and some are missing; sequencing was by immunoSEQ multiplex PCR. V, J and clone size derive from that table, while D and trimming were established from the DNA sequence. The table has under 250,000 clones, less than 85% seen once. Trimming cost V 6 bases and J 1 base; bases outside gene matches: 4. The CDR3 runs to 14 residues. In germline, CDR1 is MDHEN, CDR2 SYDVKM. Sequencing was carried out using peripheral blood. The chain combines TRBV28 with TRBJ1-1, with 8 bases fitting TRBD1. This receptor was identified in a woman between 65 and 79 years old with active or convalescent COVID-19. The CDR3 nucleotides read TGTGCCAGCAGGTCCGGGACAGGGAACACTGAAGCTTTCTTT. Translating gives CASRSGTGNTEAFF.